What follows are 25 T cell receptor beta chains derived from one specimen sequenced in a study of T cell responses to AZD1222 COVID-19 vaccine. Sequencing was performed with immunoSEQ multiplex PCR; in TCRdb, only in-frame clones are kept and a portion is missing. The table lists 100,000 or so clones, 80% to 90% of them singletons. Specimen: peripheral blood, collected 28 days after the second AZD1222 dose. The receptor source for this set is an adult who received the AZD1222 COVID-19 vaccine.

The chain has TRBV11-2 and TRBJ2-3; 9 nucleotides agree with TRBD2. V lost 3 bases and J lost 0; bases outside the gene matches: 4. There are 16 residues in the CDR3. The V gene's germline CDR1 is SGHAT and CDR2 FQNNGV. This chain's CDR3 is CASSFAGGLSTDTQYF. The DNA for the CDR3 is TGTGCCAGCAGCTTCGCGGGGGGGCTTAGCACAGATACGCAGTATTTT.

The chain carries TRBV29-1 and TRBJ2-2; tentatively, D is TRBD2 (6 bases). The CDR3 length is 16 residues. Germline loops: CDR1 SQVTM, CDR2 ANQGSEA. Trimming pared 4 bases from V and 0 bases from J, leaving 15 bases between. CDR3 sequence (DNA): TGCAGCGTTGGTGGGGGGAGGATCGCGAACACCGGGGAGCTGTTTTTT. It is translated as CSVGGGRIANTGELFF.

The chain has TRBV3-1 (or the pseudogene TRBV3-2) and TRBJ2-1, with 8 positions matching TRBD1. Germline lookup yields CDR1 LGHDT and CDR2 YNNKEL (reference sequence). Trimming removed 3 bases from V and 7 bases from J; junction bases left unmatched: 2. The CDR3 contains 13 residues. The CDR3 DNA is TGTGCCAGCAGCCACCGGACAGGGAATGAGCAGTTCTTC. Translated, it gives CASSHRTGNEQFF.

The chain combines TRBV7-2 with TRBJ2-3; TRBD2 is a possible D gene (5 bases). Germline CDR1 is SGHTA and CDR2 is FQGNSA. The V and J ends lost 7 bases and 6 bases respectively, with 20 bases between them. This CDR3 has 15 residues. Here the CDR3 reads CASTLYWGIADTQYF. In DNA form, the CDR3 reads TGTGCCAGCACCCTCTATTGGGGAATAGCGGATACGCAGTATTTT.

The chain uses TRBV5-5 and TRBJ2-1; D is perhaps TRBD2 (7 bases). The CDR3 loop spans 16 amino acids. Trimming removed 4 bases from V and 8 bases from J, with 22 bases in between. Germline V CDR1 and CDR2: SGHKS, YYEKEE (reference sequence). The CDR3 loop reads CASSPLGGAGYYEQFF. The DNA for the CDR3 is TGTGCCAGCAGCCCCCTAGGGGGGGCGGGATATTATGAGCAGTTCTTC.

This clone was seen more than once but under ten times. V usage is TRBV3-1 (or the pseudogene TRBV3-2) and J usage is TRBJ1-3; no reliable D call. Deletions cut 2 bases from V and 0 bases from J, with 8 bases between. Germline values: CDR1 LGHDT, CDR2 YNNKEL (reference sequence). The CDR3 runs 15 residues. Written as DNA, the CDR3 is TGTGCCAGCAGCCAAAACGGAGACTCTGGAAACACCATATATTTT. Its translation: CASSQNGDSGNTIYF.

On this clone itself: At one end the junction does not follow the germline gene, possibly because of a read error. V gene TRBV28 combines with J gene TRBJ2-7; D gene unclear. CDR1 is MDHEN, CDR2 SYDVKM, per germline. The CDR3 contains 12 residues. The CDR3 region is CASSLSGLGWVF. The CDR3, as DNA: TGTGCCAGCAGTTTATCGGGTCTCGGGTGGGTCTTC.

This chain joins TRBV5-1 and TRBJ1-2; D might be TRBD1 (6 bases). V was trimmed by 0 bases and J by 7 bases, leaving 13 bases between them. From germline, CDR1 is SGHRS and CDR2 YFSETQ. The length of the CDR3 is 14 residues. The CDR3 protein is CASSLEGGMGGYTF. The DNA of the CDR3 is TGCGCCAGCAGCTTGGAAGGGGGTATGGGTGGCTACACCTTC.

The V call is TRBV6-2 or TRBV6-3, the J call TRBJ1-3; D is ambiguous. Germline lookup yields CDR1 MNHEY and CDR2 SVGEGT. V lost 6 bases, J lost 1 base, and 10 bases lay in between. The CDR3 contains 14 residues. The CDR3 sequence: CASSPRTSGNTIYF. Written as DNA, the CDR3 is TGTGCCAGCAGCCCCCGGACTTCTGGAAACACCATATATTTT.

There are a few counts of this clone. The chain uses TRBV29-1 and TRBJ2-1; 12 bases agree with TRBD2. The CDR3 is made up of 13 amino acids. The germline CDR1 and CDR2 sequences are SQVTM and ANQGSEA. V shed 5 bases, J shed 10 bases, and the junction held 6 bases outside the gene matches. CDR3 DNA sequence: TGCAGCGTTATAGGACTAGCGGGAATAGAGCAGTTCTTC. This encodes CSVIGLAGIEQFF.

The J gene is TRBJ1-2, the V gene TRBV29-1; 12 bases agree with TRBD1. V dropped 7 bases and J dropped 6; count of bases not matched to a gene: 6. Looked up from germline, CDR1 is SQVTM and CDR2 is ANQGSEA. The CDR3 has 13 residues. CDR3 in amino acids: CSAGDRGQDGYTF. CDR3 in DNA: TGCAGCGCCGGGGACAGGGGGCAAGATGGCTACACCTTC.

This chain joins TRBV7-2 and TRBJ1-5; possibly TRBD1 for D (5 bases). CDR3 length: 14 residues. V lost 5 bases, J lost 5 bases, and 13 bases lay in between. Germline V CDR1 and CDR2: SGHTA, FQGNSA. CDR3 coding DNA: TGTGCCAGCAGCCTCACCCTAGGGGATCAGCCCCAGCATTTT. Its translation is CASSLTLGDQPQHF.

V and J are TRBV20-1 and TRBJ2-2, with 7 bases matching TRBD1. The ends lost 3 bases at V and 7 bases at J; junction bases unmatched: 8. CDR1 is DFQATT, CDR2 SNEGSKA, per germline (reference sequence). This CDR3 is built from 14 residues. As DNA, the CDR3 is TGCAGTGCTAGTGGGACAGATTGGGTCGGGGAGCTGTTTTTT. It is translated as CSASGTDWVGELFF.

This clone appeared once. A junction end diverges from the germline sequence, so it may reflect a read error. The V gene is TRBV19, the J gene TRBJ2-2, with TRBD1 identical over 7 bases. CDR3 length equals 14 residues. Germline CDR1 is LNHDA and CDR2 is SQIVND (reference sequence). This chain's CDR3 is CASRIGGPTGELFF. In DNA, the CDR3 is TGTGCCAGTAGGATAGGGGGCCCCACCGGGGAGCTGTTTTTT.

The chain couples TRBV5-4 to TRBJ2-1; D possibly corresponds to TRBD2 (6 bases). CDR3 length equals 14 residues. Per the germline V gene, CDR1 is SGHNT and CDR2 is YYREEE (reference sequence). V was pared by 4 bases and J by 1 base, with 9 bases between. The DNA of the CDR3 is TGTGCCAGCAGCCCTAGCGTTTCCTACAATGAGCAGTTCTTC. Translated: CASSPSVSYNEQFF.

This rearrangement joins TRBV27 to TRBJ2-2; 8 bases match TRBD1. Germline-derived CDR1 and CDR2 are MNHEY and SMNVEV (reference sequence). The CDR3 loop spans 17 amino acids. The V segment lost 0 bases and the J segment 4 bases; nucleotides outside the gene matches: 7. The CDR3 region has the DNA TGTGCCAGCAGTTTATCGGCTGGGACAGGTACCACCGGGGAGCTGTTTTTT. Translation gives CASSLSAGTGTTGELFF.

The chain is built from TRBV4-3 and TRBJ2-5; 9 bases are shared with TRBD2. The CDR3 is 18 amino acids. Germline CDR1 is LGHNA and CDR2 is YSLEER. The junction had 13 bases not matched to a gene; V was cut back by 0 bases and J by 5 bases. The CDR3 reads CASSQEGGAGGPMETQYF. For the CDR3, the DNA is TGCGCCAGCAGCCAAGAAGGCGGGGCGGGAGGGCCTATGGAGACCCAGTACTTC.

CDR3 protein: CASNRGPGGELFF. CDR3 DNA: TGTGCCAGCAACAGGGGGCCCGGCGGGGAGCTGTTTTTT. The chain uses TRBV2 and TRBJ2-2; 9 bases are a match to TRBD1. CDR3 length: 13 residues. The junction had 4 bases not matched to a gene; V was cut back by 7 bases and J by 7 bases. CDR1 is SNHLY and CDR2 is FYNNEI in the germline V gene. Filled out from reference TRBV2 and TRBJ2-2, the complete variable domain reads EPEVTQTPSHQVTQMGQEVILRCVPISNHLYFYWYRQILGQKVEFLVSFYNNEISEKSEIFDDQFSVERPDGSNFTLKIRSTKLEDSAMYFCASNRGPGGELFFGEGSRLTVL.

This sequence joins TRBV9 and TRBJ1-6, with D unresolved. The CDR3 extends over 15 amino acids. Germline lookup yields CDR1 SGDLS and CDR2 YYNGEE. V was pared by 4 bases and J by 14 bases, with 22 bases between. DNA of the CDR3: TGTGCCAGCAGCCCCCGGGCACTGACGAGTTCTGCCCTCCACTTT. Protein sequence: CASSPRALTSSALHF.

The CDR3 coding sequence is TGCAGTGCCATGAACTATGGCTACACCTTC. Protein: CSAMNYGYTF. The V call is TRBV20-1, the J call TRBJ1-2; D gene ambiguous. Per the germline V gene, CDR1 is DFQATT and CDR2 is SNEGSKA (reference sequence). V lost 6 bases and J 2 bases, leaving 4 bases between the germline ends. There are 10 residues in the CDR3.

This clone occurred once. The chain couples TRBV3-1 (or the pseudogene TRBV3-2) to TRBJ2-7, with a weak D call TRBD1 (5 bases). The CDR3 spans 13 residues. Germline loops: CDR1 LGHDT, CDR2 YNNKEL (reference sequence). V was trimmed by 5 bases and J by 3 bases, leaving 11 bases between them. The CDR3 DNA reads TGTGCCAGCAGCAGGGGTACAAACTACGAGCAGTACTTC. Its translation is CASSRGTNYEQYF.

The chain uses TRBV18 and TRBJ1-2, with 8 bases that match TRBD1. Trimming at V came to 5 bases and at J to 6 bases, leaving 5 bases not matched to a gene. CDR1 KGHSH and CDR2 LQKENI come from the germline V gene. The CDR3 has 13 amino acids. CDR3: CASSGGQAHGYTF. The CDR3 nucleotides read TGTGCCAGCTCAGGGGGACAGGCTCATGGCTACACCTTC. The entire variable domain, with the rest obtained from reference TRBV18 and TRBJ1-2, is as follows: NAGVMQNPRHLVRRRGQEARLRCSPMKGHSHVYWYRQLPEEGLKFMVYLQKENIIDESGMPKERFSAEFPKEGPSILRIQQVVRGDSAAYFCASSGGQAHGYTFGSGTRLTVV.

In its sample, this clone was seen a few times. This chain links TRBV5-8 with TRBJ2-7; D remains ambiguous. V was trimmed by 2 bases and J by 2 bases, leaving 11 bases between them. The CDR3 is 14 residues long. Germline CDR1 reads SGHTS; CDR2 reads YDEGEE. CDR3 DNA: TGTGCCAGCAGCTTTCTGGCAGGAACCTACGAGCAGTACTTC. Translated: CASSFLAGTYEQYF.

The V and J genes are TRBV2 and TRBJ1-2, with no clear D. This CDR3 has 12 residues. Germline V CDR1 and CDR2: SNHLY, FYNNEI. Between the trimmed V and J ends, which lost 6 bases and 2 bases, there was a span of 7 bases. CDR3 protein: CASRTDNYGYTF. In DNA, the CDR3 is TGTGCCAGCAGGACCGACAACTATGGCTACACCTTC.

This chain links TRBV4-2 with TRBJ2-1; D is perhaps TRBD2 (5 bases). Germline lookup yields CDR1 LGHNA and CDR2 YNFKEQ. V dropped 4 bases and J dropped 7 bases, with 20 bases sitting between them. The CDR3 is 16 amino acids. CDR3 residues: CASSPPTRHGLNEQFF. The CDR3, as DNA: TGTGCCAGCAGCCCACCCACTAGACATGGTTTGAATGAGCAGTTCTTC.